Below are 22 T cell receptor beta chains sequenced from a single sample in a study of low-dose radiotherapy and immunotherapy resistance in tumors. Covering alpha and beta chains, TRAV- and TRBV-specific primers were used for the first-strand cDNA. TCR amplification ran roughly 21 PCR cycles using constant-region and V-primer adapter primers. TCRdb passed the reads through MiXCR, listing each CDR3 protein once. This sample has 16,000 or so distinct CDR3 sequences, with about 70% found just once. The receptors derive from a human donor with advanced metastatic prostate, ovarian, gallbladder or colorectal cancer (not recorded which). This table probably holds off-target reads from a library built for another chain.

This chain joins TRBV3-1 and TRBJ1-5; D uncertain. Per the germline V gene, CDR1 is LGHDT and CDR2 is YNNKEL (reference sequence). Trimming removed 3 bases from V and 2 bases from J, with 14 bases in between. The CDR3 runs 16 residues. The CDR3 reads CASSHGSVGGNQPQHF. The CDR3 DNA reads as TGTGCCAGCAGCCATGGTTCAGTGGGCGGCAATCAGCCCCAGCATTTT.

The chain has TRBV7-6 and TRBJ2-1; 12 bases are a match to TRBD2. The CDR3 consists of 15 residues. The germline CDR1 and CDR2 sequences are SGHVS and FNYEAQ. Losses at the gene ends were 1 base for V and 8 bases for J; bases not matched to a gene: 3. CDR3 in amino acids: CASSLGLAGAYEQFF. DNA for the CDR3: TGTGCCAGCAGCTTAGGACTAGCGGGAGCATATGAGCAGTTCTTC. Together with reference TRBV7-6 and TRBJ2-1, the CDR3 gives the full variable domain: GAGVSQSPRYKVTKRGQDVALRCDPISGHVSLYWYRQALGQGPEFLTYFNYEAQQDKSGLPNDRFSAERPEGSISTLTIQRTEQRDSAMYRCASSLGLAGAYEQFFGPGTRLTVL.

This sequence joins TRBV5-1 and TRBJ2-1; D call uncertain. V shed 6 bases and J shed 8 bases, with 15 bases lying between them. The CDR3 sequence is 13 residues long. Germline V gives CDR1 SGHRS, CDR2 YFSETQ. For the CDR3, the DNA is TGCGCCAGCACACTTGGCGGCGGACATGAGCAGTTCTTC. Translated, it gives CASTLGGGHEQFF.

The CDR3 sequence: CASSLGGPGAQYF. DNA of the CDR3: TGTGCCAGCAGCCTGGGGGGGCCTGGGGCCCAGTACTTC. The chain joins TRBV2 to TRBJ2-5; D is possibly TRBD2 (7 bases). This CDR3 has 13 residues. Germline loops: CDR1 SNHLY, CDR2 FYNNEI. Trimming left V 6 bases short and J 9 bases short, with 17 bases between.

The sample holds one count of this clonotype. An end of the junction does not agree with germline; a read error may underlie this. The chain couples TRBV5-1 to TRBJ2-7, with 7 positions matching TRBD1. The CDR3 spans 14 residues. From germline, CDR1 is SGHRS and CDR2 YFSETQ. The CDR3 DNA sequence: TGCGCCAGCAGCCCCGGGACAGCCTTCTACGAGCAGTACTTT. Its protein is CASSPGTAFYEQYF.

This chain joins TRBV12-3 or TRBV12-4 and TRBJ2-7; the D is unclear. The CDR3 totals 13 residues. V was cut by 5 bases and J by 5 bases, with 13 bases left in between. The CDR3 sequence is CASSPRNSHEQYF. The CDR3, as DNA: TGTGCCAGCAGTCCCCGTAACTCGCACGAGCAGTACTTC.

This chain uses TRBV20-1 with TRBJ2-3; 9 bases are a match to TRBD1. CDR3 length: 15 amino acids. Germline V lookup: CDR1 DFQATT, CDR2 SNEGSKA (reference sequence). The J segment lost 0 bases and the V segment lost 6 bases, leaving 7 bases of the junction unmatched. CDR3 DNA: TGCAGTGCACCGGACAGGGGACGAAGCACAGATACGCAGTATTTT. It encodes CSAPDRGRSTDTQYF.

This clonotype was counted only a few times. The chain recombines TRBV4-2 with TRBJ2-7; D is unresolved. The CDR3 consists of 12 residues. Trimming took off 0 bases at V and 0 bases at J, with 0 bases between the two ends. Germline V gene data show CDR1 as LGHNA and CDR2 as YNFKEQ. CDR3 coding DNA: TGTGCCAGCAGCCAAGACTCCTACGAGCAGTACTTC. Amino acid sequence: CASSQDSYEQYF.

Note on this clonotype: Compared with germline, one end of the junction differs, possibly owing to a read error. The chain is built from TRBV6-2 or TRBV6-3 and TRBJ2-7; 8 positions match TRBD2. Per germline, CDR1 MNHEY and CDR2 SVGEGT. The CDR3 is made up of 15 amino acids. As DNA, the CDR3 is TGTGCCAGCAGTCCCCAGGTCGGGGGGGCATACGAGCAGCACTTC. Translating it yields CASSPQVGGAYEQHF.

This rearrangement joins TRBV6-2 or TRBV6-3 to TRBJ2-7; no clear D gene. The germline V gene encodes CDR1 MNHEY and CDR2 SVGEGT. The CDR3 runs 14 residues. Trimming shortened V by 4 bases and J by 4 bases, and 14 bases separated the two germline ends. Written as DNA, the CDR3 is TGTGCCAGCAGTTTACTCGTTGGGGTATACGAGCAGTACTTC. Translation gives CASSLLVGVYEQYF.

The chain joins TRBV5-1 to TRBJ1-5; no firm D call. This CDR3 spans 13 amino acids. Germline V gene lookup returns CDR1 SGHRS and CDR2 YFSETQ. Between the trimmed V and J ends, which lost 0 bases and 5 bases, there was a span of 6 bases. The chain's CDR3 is CASSLGIDQPQHF. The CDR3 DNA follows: TGCGCCAGCAGCTTGGGTATCGATCAGCCCCAGCATTTT.

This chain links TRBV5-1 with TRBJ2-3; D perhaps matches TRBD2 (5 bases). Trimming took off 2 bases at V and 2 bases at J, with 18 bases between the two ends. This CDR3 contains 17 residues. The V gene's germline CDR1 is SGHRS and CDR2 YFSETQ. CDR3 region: CASSLPRELGPTDTQYF. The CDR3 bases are TGCGCCAGCAGCTTACCCCGGGAACTAGGCCCCACAGATACGCAGTATTTT.

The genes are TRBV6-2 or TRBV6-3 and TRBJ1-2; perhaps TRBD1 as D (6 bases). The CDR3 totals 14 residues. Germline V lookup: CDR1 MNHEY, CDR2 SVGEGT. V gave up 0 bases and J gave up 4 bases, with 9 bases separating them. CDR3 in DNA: TGTGCCAGCAGTTACTCGGACAGCTTCTATGGCTACACCTTC. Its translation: CASSYSDSFYGYTF.

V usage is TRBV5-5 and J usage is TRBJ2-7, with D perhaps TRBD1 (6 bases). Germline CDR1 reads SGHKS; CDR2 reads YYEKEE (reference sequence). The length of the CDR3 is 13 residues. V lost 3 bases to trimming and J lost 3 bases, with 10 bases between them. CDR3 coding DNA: TGTGCCAGCAGCTACCGGGACAACTACGAGCAGTACTTC. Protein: CASSYRDNYEQYF.

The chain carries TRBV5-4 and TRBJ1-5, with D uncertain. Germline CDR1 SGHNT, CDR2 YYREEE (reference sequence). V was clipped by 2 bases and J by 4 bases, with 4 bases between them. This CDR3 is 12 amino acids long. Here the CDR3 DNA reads TGTGCCAGCAGCTTAGAAAATCAGCCCCAGCATTTT. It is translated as CASSLENQPQHF.

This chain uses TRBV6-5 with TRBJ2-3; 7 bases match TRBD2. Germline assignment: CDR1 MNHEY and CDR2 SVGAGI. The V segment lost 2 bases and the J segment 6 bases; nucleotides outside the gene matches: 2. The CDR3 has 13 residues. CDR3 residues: CASSYRGVDTQYF. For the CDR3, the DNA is TGTGCCAGCAGTTACCGGGGGGTTGATACGCAGTATTTT.

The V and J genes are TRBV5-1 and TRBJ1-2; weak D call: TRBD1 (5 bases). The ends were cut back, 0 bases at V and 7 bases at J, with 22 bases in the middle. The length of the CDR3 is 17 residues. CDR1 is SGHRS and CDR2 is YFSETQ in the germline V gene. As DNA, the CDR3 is TGCGCCAGCAGCTTGGATGCGACTCCCGAGGGGCTATCTGGCTACACCTTC. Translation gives CASSLDATPEGLSGYTF.

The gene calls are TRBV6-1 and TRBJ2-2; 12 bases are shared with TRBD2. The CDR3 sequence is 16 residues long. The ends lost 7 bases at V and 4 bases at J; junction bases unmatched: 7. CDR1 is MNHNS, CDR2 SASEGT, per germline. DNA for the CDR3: TGTGCCAGCAAAAAATTGGGACTAGCGGGCACCGGGGAGCTGTTTTTT. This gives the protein CASKKLGLAGTGELFF.

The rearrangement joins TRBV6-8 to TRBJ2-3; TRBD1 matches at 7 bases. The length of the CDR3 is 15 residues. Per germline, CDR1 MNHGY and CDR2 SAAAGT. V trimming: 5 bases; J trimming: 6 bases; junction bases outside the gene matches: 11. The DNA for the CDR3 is TGTGCCAGCAGTAAAAGACAGGGCTGGGAGGATACGCAGTATTTT. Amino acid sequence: CASSKRQGWEDTQYF.

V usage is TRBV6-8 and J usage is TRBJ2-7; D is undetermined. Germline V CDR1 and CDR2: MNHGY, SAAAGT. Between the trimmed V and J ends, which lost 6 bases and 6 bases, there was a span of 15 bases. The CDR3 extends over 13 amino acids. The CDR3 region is CASRRALAAEQYF. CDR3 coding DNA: TGTGCCAGCAGACGGGCCCTGGCTGCCGAGCAGTACTTC.

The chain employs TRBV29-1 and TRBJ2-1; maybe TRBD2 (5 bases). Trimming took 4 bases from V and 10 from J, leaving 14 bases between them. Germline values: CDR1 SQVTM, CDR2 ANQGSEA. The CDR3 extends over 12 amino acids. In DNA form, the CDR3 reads TGCAGCGTTGCGTACCGTAGAGGGGAGCAGTTCTTC. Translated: CSVAYRRGEQFF.

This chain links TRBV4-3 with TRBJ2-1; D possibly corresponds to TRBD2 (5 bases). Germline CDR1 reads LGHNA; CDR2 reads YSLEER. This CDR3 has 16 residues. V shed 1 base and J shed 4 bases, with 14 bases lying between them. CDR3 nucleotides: TGCGCCAGCAGCCAAGGACTAACGGAAAGATACAATGAGCAGTTCTTC. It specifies CASSQGLTERYNEQFF.